This T cell receptor beta chain was identified in a study of Graves' ophthalmopathy and Graves' hyperthyroidism. Each hyperthyroidism patient was newly diagnosed, with under 2 months' duration, and aged 18 to 65. This clonotype was detected ten times or more. Scientists amplified the TCR beta CDR3 regions from RNA transcripts. Second-round multiplex PCR followed a first-round RT-PCR using HTBI primers. TCRdb reprocessed the multiplex PCR reads with MiXCR, giving one entry per CDR3 protein. The sample yields 500,000 to 700,000 distinct CDR3 sequences, less than 40% seen once. The V end was cut by 2 bases, the J end by 0 bases, with 7 bases between. The germline gives CDR1 SEHNR, CDR2 FQNEAQ (reference sequence). The length of the CDR3 is 15 residues.

This TCR was recovered from an adult man with Graves' hyperthyroidism. Sequencing input: peripheral blood or thyroid tissue (not recorded which). The V call is TRBV7-9, the J call TRBJ2-2; D is unclear. The CDR3 region is CASSLFGSNTGELFF. As DNA, the CDR3 is TGTGCCAGCAGCTTATTCGGATCGAACACCGGGGAGCTGTTTTTT.